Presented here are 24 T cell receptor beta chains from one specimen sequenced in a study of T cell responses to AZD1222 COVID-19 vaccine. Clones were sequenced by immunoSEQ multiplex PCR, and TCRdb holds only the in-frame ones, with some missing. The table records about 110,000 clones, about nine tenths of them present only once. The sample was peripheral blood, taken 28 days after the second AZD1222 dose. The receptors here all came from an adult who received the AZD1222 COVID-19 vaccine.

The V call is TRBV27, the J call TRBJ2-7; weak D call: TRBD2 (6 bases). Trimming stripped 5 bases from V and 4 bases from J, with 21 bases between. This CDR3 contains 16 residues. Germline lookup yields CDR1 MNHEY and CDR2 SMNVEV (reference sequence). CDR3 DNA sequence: TGTGCCAGCAGTGACCTGGGGACTGCCTTCGGGTACGAGCAGTACTTC. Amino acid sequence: CASSDLGTAFGYEQYF.

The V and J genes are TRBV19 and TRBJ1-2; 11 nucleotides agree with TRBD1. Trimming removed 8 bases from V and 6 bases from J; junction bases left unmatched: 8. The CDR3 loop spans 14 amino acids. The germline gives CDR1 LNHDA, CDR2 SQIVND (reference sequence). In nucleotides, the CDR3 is TGTGCCAGTCTAAGGACAGGGGGCGCAGATGGCTACACCTTC. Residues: CASLRTGGADGYTF.

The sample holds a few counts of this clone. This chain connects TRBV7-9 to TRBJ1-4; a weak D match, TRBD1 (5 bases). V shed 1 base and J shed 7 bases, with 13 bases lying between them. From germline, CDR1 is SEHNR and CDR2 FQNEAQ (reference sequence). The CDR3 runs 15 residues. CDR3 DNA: TGTGCCAGCAGCTTAGGGATTGCGGGGGGTGAAAAACTGTTTTTT. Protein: CASSLGIAGGEKLFF.

CDR3 coding DNA: TGTGCCAGCAGTGAAGCTACAGGCGGCGGCTACACCTTC. As protein: CASSEATGGGYTF. The chain employs TRBV2 and TRBJ1-2, with D maybe TRBD1 (5 bases). V was cut by 0 bases and J by 8 bases, with 10 bases left in between. Germline V gene sequence: CDR1 SNHLY, CDR2 FYNNEI. This CDR3 has 13 residues.

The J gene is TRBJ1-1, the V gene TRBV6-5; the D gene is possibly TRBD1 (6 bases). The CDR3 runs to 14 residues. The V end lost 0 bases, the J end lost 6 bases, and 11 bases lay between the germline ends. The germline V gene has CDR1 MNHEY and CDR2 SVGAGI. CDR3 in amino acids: CASSYSGRGAEAFF. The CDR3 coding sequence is TGTGCCAGCAGTTACTCAGGGAGGGGGGCTGAAGCTTTCTTT.

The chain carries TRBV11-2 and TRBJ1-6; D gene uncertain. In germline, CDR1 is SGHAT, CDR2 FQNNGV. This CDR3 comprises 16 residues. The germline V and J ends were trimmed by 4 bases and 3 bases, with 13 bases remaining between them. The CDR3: CASSSYLEGYNSPLHF. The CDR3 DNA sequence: TGTGCCAGCAGCTCCTATCTCGAGGGCTATAATTCACCCCTCCACTTT.

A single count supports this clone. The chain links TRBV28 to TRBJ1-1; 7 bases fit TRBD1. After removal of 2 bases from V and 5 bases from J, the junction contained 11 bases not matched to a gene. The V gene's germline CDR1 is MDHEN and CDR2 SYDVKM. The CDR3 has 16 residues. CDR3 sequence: CASSLRTGAGWTEAFF. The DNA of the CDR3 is TGTGCCAGCAGTTTACGCACAGGGGCAGGGTGGACTGAAGCTTTCTTT.

CDR3 sequence (DNA): TGTGCCAGCAGCGCCCATACCGGGCGTAACAATGAGCAGTTCTTC. Amino acid sequence: CASSAHTGRNNEQFF. The V gene is TRBV9, the J gene TRBJ2-1; unclear D gene. The length of the CDR3 is 15 residues. Trimming removed 3 bases from V and 5 bases from J, with 15 bases in between. Germline CDR1 reads SGDLS; CDR2 reads YYNGEE.

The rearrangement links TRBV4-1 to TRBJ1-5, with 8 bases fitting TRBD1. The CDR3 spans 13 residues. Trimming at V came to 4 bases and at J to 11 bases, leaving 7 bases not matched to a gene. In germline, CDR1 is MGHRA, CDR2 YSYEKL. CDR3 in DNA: TGCGCCAGCAGCCGTATACAGGGGGAGGCCCAGCATTTT. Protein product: CASSRIQGEAQHF.

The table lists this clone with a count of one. CDR3 nucleotide sequence: TGTGCCAGCAGTTTAAACGGTATTACAGATACGCAGTATTTT. Its translation: CASSLNGITDTQYF. J is TRBJ2-3 and V is TRBV27, with D unresolved. The CDR3 spans 14 residues. Germline loops: CDR1 MNHEY, CDR2 SMNVEV (reference sequence). V lost 2 bases and J 3 bases, leaving 9 bases between the germline ends.

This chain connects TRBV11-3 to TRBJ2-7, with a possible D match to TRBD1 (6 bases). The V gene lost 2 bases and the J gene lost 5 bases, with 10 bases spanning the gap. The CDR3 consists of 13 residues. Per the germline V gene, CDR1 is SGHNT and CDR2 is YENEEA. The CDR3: CASSLRGFNEQYF. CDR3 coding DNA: TGTGCCAGCAGCTTAAGGGGGTTCAACGAGCAGTACTTC.

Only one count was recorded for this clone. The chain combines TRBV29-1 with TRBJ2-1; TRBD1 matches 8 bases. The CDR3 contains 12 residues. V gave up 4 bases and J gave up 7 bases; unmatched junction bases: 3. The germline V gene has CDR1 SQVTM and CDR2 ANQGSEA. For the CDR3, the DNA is TGCAGCGTTGGACAGGGGAAGAATGAGCAGTTCTTC. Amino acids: CSVGQGKNEQFF.

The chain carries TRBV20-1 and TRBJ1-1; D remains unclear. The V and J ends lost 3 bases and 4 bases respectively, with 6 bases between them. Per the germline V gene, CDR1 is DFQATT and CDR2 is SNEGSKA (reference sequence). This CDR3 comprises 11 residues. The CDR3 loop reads CSASWRTEAFF. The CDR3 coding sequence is TGCAGTGCTAGTTGGCGCACTGAAGCTTTCTTT.

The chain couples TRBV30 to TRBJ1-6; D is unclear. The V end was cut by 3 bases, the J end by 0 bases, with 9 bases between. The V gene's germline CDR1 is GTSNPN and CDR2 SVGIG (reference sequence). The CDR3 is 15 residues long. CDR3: CAWSVGFSYNSPLHF. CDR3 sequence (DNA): TGTGCCTGGAGCGTGGGCTTCTCCTATAATTCACCCCTCCACTTT.

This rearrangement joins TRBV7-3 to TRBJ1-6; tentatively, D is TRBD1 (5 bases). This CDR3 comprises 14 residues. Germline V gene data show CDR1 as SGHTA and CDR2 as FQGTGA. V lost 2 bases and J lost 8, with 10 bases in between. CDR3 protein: CASSLVGGDSPLHF. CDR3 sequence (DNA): TGTGCCAGCAGCTTAGTCGGGGGTGATTCACCCCTCCACTTT.

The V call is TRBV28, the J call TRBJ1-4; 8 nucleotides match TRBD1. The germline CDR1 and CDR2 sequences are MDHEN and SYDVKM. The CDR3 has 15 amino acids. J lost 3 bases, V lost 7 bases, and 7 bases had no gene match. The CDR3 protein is CASTSDRESNEKLFF. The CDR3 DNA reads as TGTGCCAGCACCTCGGACAGGGAATCTAATGAAAAACTGTTTTTT.

CDR3 nucleotide sequence: TGTGCCAGCAGCCGTTCGGGACCTCCCAATGAGCAGTTCTTC. This translates into CASSRSGPPNEQFF. The rearrangement links TRBV7-3 to TRBJ2-1, with D possibly called TRBD1 or TRBD2 (5 bases each). The CDR3 sequence is 14 residues long. The V gene lost 5 bases and the J gene lost 6 bases, with 14 bases spanning the gap. The germline CDR1 and CDR2 sequences are SGHTA and FQGTGA.

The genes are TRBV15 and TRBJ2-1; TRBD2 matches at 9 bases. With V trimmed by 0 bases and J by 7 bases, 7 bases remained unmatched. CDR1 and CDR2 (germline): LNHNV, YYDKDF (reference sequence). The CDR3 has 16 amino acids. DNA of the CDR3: TGTGCCACCAGCAGAGAGGCTCGCGGGGGGGCTAATGAGCAGTTCTTC. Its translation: CATSREARGGANEQFF.

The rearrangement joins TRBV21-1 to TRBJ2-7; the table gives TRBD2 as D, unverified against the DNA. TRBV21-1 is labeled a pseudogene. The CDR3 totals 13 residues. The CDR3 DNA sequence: TGTGCCAGCAACCCACTAGTTTCCTACGAGCAGTACTTC. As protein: CASNPLVSYEQYF.

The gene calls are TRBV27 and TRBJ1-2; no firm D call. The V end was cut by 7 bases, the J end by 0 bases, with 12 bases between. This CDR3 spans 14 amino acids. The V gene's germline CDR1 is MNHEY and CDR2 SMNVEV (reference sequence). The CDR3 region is CASNKLGSNYGYTF. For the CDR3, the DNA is TGTGCCAGCAATAAGTTAGGATCTAACTATGGCTACACCTTC.

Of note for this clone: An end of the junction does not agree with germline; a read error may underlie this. The CDR3 nucleotides read TGTGCCAGCAGCTTATCCCTTCCCCTAGGACAGTATAATTCACCCCTCCACTTT. Protein: CASSLSLPLGQYNSPLHF. The chain is built from TRBV28 and TRBJ1-6; a weak D match, TRBD1 (6 bases). The germline V gene encodes CDR1 MDHEN and CDR2 SYDVKM. This CDR3 has 18 residues.

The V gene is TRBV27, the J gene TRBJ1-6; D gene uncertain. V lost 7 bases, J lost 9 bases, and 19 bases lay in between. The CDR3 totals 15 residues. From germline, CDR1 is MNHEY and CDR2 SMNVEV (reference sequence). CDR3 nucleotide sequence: TGTGCCAGCACGCTCATGTACACCAAATCTTCACCCCTCCACTTT. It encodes CASTLMYTKSSPLHF.

CDR3: CASSQSTLKGCVNTEAFF. DNA of the CDR3: TGCGCCAGCAGTCAATCTACTCTAAAGGGATGCGTGAACACTGAAGCTTTCTTT. The chain combines TRBV23-1 with TRBJ1-1; no reliable D call. TRBV23-1 is labeled an ORF, and its function is uncertain. The germline V and J ends were trimmed by 0 bases and 0 bases, with 17 bases remaining between them. The CDR3 extends over 18 amino acids.

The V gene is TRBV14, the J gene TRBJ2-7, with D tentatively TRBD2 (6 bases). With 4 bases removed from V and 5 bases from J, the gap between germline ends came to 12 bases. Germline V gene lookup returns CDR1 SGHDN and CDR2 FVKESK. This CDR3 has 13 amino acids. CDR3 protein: CASSPAGRHEQYF. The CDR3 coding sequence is TGTGCCAGCAGCCCGGCGGGGAGGCACGAGCAGTACTTC.